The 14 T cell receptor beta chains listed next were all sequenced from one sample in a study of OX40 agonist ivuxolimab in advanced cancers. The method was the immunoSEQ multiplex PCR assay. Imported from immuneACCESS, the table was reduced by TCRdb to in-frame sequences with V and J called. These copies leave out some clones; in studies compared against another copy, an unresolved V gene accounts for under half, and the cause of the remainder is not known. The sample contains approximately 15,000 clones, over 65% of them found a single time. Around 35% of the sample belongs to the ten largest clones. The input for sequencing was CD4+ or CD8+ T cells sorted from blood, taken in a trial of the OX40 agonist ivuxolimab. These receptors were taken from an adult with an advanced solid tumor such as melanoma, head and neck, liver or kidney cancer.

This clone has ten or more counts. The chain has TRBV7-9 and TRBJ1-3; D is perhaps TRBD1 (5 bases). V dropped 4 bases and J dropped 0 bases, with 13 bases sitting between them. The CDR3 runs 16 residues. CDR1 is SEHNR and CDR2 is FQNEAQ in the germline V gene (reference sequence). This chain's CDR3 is CASSSLQDPSGNTIYF. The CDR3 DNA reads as TGTGCCAGCAGCTCGTTACAGGATCCCTCTGGAAACACCATATATTTT.

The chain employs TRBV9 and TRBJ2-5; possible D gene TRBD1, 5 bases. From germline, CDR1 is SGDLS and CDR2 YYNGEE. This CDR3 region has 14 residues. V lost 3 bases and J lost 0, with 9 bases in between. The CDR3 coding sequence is TGTGCCAGCAGCGGTCTAGGGGACCAAGAGACCCAGTACTTC. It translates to CASSGLGDQETQYF.

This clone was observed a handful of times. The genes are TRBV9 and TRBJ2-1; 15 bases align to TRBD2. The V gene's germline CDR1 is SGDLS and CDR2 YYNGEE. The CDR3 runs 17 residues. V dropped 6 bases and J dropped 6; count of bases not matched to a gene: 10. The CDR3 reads CASNLGLAGGLGNEQFF. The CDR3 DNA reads TGTGCCAGCAACCTGGGACTAGCGGGGGGACTGGGCAATGAGCAGTTCTTC.

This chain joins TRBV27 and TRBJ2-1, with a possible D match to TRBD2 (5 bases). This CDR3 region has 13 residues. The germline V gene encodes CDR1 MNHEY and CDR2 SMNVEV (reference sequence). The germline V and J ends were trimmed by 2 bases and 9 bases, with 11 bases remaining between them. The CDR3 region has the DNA TGTGCCAGCAGTTTAGGGTCCCGGGGTGAGCAGTTCTTC. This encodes CASSLGSRGEQFF.

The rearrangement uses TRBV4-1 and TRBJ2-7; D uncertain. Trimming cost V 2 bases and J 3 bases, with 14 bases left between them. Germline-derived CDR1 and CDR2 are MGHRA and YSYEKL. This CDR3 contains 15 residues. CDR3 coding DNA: TGCGCCAGCAGCCAATCAGTATCGCCGGACTACGAGCAGTACTTC. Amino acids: CASSQSVSPDYEQYF.

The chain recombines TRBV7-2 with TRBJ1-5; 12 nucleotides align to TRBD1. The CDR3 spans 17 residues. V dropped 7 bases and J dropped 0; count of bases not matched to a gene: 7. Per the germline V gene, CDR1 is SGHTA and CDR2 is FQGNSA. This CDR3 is CASTPGTGGNSNQPQHF. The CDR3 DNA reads TGTGCCAGCACCCCCGGGACAGGGGGCAATAGCAATCAGCCCCAGCATTTT.

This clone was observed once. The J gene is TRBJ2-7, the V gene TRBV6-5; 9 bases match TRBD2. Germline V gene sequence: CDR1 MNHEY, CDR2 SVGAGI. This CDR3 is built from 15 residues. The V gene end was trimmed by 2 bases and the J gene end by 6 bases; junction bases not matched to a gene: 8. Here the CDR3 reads CASSYLIAGDSEQYF. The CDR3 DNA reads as TGTGCCAGCAGTTACCTAATAGCGGGAGACTCCGAGCAGTACTTC.

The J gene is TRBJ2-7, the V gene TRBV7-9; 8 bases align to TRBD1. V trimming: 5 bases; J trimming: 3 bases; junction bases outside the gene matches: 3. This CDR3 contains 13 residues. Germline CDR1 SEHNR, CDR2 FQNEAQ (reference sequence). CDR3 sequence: CASSPDRVYEQYF. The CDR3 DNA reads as TGTGCCAGCAGCCCGGACAGGGTCTACGAGCAGTACTTC. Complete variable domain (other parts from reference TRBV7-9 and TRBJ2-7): DTGVSQNPRHKITKRGQNVTFRCDPISEHNRLYWYRQTLGQGPEFLTYFQNEAQLEKSRLLSDRFSAERPKGSFSTLEIQRTEQGDSAMYLCASSPDRVYEQYFGPGTRLTVT.

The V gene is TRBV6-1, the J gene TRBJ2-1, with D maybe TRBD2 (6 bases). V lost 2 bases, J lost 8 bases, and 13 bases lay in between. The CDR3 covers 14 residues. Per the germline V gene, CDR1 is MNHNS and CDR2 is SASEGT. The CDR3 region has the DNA TGTGCCAGCAGTGAACTGCAGGGCGGGGATGAGCAGTTCTTC. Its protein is CASSELQGGDEQFF.

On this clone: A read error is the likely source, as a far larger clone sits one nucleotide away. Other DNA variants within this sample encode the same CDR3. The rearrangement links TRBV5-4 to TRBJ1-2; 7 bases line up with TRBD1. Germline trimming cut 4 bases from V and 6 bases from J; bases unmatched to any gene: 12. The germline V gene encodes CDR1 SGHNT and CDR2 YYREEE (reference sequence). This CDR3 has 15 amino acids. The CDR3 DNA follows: TGTGCCAGCAGCCAAGAATTCGGCAGGGGGGATGGCTACACCTTC. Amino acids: CASSQEFGRGDGYTF.

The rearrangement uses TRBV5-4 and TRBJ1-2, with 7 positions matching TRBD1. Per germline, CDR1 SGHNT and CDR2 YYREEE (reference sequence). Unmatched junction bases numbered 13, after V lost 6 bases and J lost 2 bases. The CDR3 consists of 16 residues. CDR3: CASTQKGTESNYGYTF. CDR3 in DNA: TGTGCCAGCACCCAGAAGGGGACAGAATCCAACTATGGCTACACCTTC.

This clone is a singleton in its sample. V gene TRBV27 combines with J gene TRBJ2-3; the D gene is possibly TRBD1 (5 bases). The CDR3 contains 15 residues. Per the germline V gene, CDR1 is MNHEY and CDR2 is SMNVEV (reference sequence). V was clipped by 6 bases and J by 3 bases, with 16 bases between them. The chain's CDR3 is CASSNLLGRTDTQYF. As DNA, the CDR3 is TGTGCCAGCAGCAACCTTTTGGGGCGAACAGATACGCAGTATTTT.

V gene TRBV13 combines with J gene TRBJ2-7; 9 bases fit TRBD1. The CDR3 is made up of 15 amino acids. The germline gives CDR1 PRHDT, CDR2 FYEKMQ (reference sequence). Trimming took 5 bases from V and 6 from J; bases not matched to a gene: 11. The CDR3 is CASSPQRQGVGEQYF. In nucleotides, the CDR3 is TGTGCCAGCAGCCCTCAGAGACAGGGGGTAGGCGAGCAGTACTTC.

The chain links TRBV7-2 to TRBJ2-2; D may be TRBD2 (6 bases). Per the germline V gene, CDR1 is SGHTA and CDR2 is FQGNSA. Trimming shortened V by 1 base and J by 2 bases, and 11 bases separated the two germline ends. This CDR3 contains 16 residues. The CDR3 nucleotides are TGTGCCAGCAGCTTAGGCTTTAGCGGCAACACCGGGGAGCTGTTTTTT. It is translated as CASSLGFSGNTGELFF.